This paragraph covers one T cell receptor beta chain sequence. Its antigen is still unknown. The sample holds no much larger clone one base away, and base qualities are not on file. This entry belongs to a study of response to subunit inactivated influenza vaccine (dated by TCRdb to the late 2010s). Broadly, across the study: Deep quantitative T cell receptor repertoire profiling was used in the study to track responses to a trivalent subunit inactivated influenza vaccine.

Library generation was performed with RT-PCR. TCRdb records Illumina HiSeq 2500 as the sequencer. TCRdb cleaned the public reads at Q25 with fastp, built clones with MiXCR and kept in-frame beta chains. All rows with the same CDR3 protein become a single entry with the most common DNA and genes. A total of hundreds of thousands of distinct CDR3 sequences appear in this sample, about 14% of them only once. The ten largest account for 5.5% to 8% of the sample. What the study reported, not specific to this receptor: According to the authors, only a limited number of new T cells may be recruited by each seasonal influenza vaccination.

The sequenced sample was PBMCs from blood, obtained approximately 15 days before vaccination. The clonotype comes from a middle-aged man who received an inactivated influenza vaccine. Donor details come from another sample of the same person, matched by shared clones.

The CDR3 has the sequence CASSPRTSGPTYEQYF. The nucleotide sequence reads as follows: TGCGCCAGCAGCCCGAGGACTAGCGGGCCCACCTACGAGCAGTACTTC. The receptor chain draws on TRBV5-1 and TRBJ2-7; 11 central bases correspond to TRBD2. CDR1 SGHRS and CDR2 YFSETQ were looked up in the germline V gene. The germline V end is reduced by 4 bases and the J end by 2 bases; junction bases left unmatched: 8. The CDR3 covers 16 residues, taking in both the cysteine and the phenylalanine. Only CDR3 DNA remains: 48 bases, in frame from the first base.